Following are 9 T cell receptor beta chains from one sample sequenced in a study of blood T cell repertoires in COVID-19. Profiling relied on immunoSEQ multiplex PCR, and the TCRdb table lists in-frame clones only, not all of them. The sample includes nearly 200,000 clones, about 85% seen only once; the top ten take around 0.93%. The source material was peripheral blood. These receptors were taken from a man aged 60-69 years with COVID-19, enrolled during active disease.

The CDR3 coding sequence is TGTGCCAGCAGTCTTTCCCCAGATACGCAGTATTTT. This codes for CASSLSPDTQYF. The V and J genes are TRBV2 and TRBJ2-3; D unresolved. Trimming left V 5 bases short and J 4 bases short, with 7 bases between. There are 12 residues in the CDR3. From germline, CDR1 is SNHLY and CDR2 FYNNEI.

V and J are TRBV19 and TRBJ1-2; D is unclear. Deletions cut 5 bases from V and 5 bases from J, with 15 bases between. From germline, CDR1 is LNHDA and CDR2 SQIVND (reference sequence). The CDR3 is 14 amino acids. The CDR3 sequence is CASSAREGEYGYTF. The CDR3 nucleotides read TGTGCCAGTAGTGCCCGGGAGGGCGAGTATGGCTACACCTTC.

The V gene is TRBV28, the J gene TRBJ1-6; 7 bases line up with TRBD1. Germline CDR1 and CDR2: MDHEN and SYDVKM. The CDR3 contains 14 residues. The V segment lost 6 bases and the J segment 9 bases; nucleotides outside the gene matches: 8. CDR3 nucleotides: TGTGCCAGCAGCCGGGACAGAAGTATTTCACCCCTCCACTTT. It encodes CASSRDRSISPLHF.

The chain employs TRBV30 and TRBJ2-7, with a tentative D call TRBD2 (6 bases). The CDR3 covers 13 residues. CDR1 is GTSNPN, CDR2 SVGIG, per germline (reference sequence). V lost 3 bases and J 2 bases, leaving 11 bases between the germline ends. The CDR3 reads CAWSMGGPYEQYF. In DNA form, the CDR3 reads TGTGCCTGGAGCATGGGGGGTCCCTACGAGCAGTACTTC. Using reference TRBV30 and TRBJ2-7 for the parts outside the CDR3, the full variable domain is SQTIHQWPATLVQPVGSPLSLECTVEGTSNPNLYWYRQAAGRGLQLLFYSVGIGQISSEVPQNLSASRPQDRQFILSSKKLLLSDSGFYLCAWSMGGPYEQYFGPGTRLTVT.

The rearrangement uses TRBV28 and TRBJ1-1; the D gene is possibly TRBD1 (6 bases). With 6 bases removed from V and 5 bases from J, the gap between germline ends came to 13 bases. CDR3 length equals 13 residues. CDR1 is MDHEN and CDR2 is SYDVKM in the germline V gene. CDR3 in amino acids: CASRAGQRTEAFF. In DNA form, the CDR3 reads TGTGCCAGCAGGGCAGGACAGAGAACTGAAGCTTTCTTT.

This chain connects TRBV28 to TRBJ1-6; 9 bases match TRBD1. After removal of 3 bases from V and 10 bases from J, the junction contained 7 bases not matched to a gene. The germline V gene encodes CDR1 MDHEN and CDR2 SYDVKM. This CDR3 comprises 15 residues. CDR3 loop: CASSFRDRAGSPLHF. As DNA, the CDR3 is TGTGCCAGCAGTTTCCGGGACAGGGCAGGCTCACCCCTCCACTTT.

The rearrangement joins TRBV2 to TRBJ1-5, with no clear D. The germline V and J ends were trimmed by 1 base and 7 bases, with 8 bases remaining between them. The CDR3 length is 13 residues. The germline gives CDR1 SNHLY, CDR2 FYNNEI. The CDR3 sequence is CASSEETGQPQHF. The CDR3 DNA is TGTGCCAGCAGTGAAGAGACGGGGCAGCCCCAGCATTTT.

Only a few counts were recorded for this clone. The chain joins TRBV27 to TRBJ1-1; maybe TRBD1 (5 bases). Germline V gene sequence: CDR1 MNHEY, CDR2 SMNVEV (reference sequence). V was cut by 5 bases and J by 0 bases, with 10 bases left in between. The CDR3 length is 14 residues. Here the CDR3 reads CASSIQDMNTEAFF. CDR3 bases: TGTGCCAGCAGTATTCAGGACATGAACACTGAAGCTTTCTTT.

This clone was seen only once. The chain is built from TRBV28 and TRBJ1-5; D not certain. Trimming removed 6 bases at V and 0 bases at J, with 15 bases between. CDR3 length: 16 amino acids. From germline, CDR1 is MDHEN and CDR2 SYDVKM. The chain's CDR3 is CASSHAGVYSNQPQHF. DNA for the CDR3: TGTGCCAGCAGCCACGCCGGGGTTTATAGCAATCAGCCCCAGCATTTT.